The 2 T cell receptor beta chains below come from one sample, sequenced in a study of Ad26.COV2.S vaccination and SARS-CoV-2 variants (dated by TCRdb to about 2021). The library was generated by the immunoSEQ multiplex PCR assay. Here the immuneACCESS table is served through TCRdb, limited to in-frame sequences with V and J called. Missing clones are a known gap in these copies; in checked studies unresolved V genes cover under half, and the rest lacks a known reason. The sample contains about 380,000 clones, 83% of them found a single time. Around 7.4% of the sample belongs to the ten largest clones. Per the publication, the treatment or condition label means: roughly 20 received Ad26.COV2.S at low or high dose, single or two shots; about 5 received placebo; per-sample allocation not given. For vaccine and placebo recipients, the sequenced repertoires came from samples collected on day 63 after the first injection.

Here the sequenced sample was peripheral blood, taken in a trial of Ad26.COV2.S vaccine versus placebo. The receptors stem from a person between 18 and 60 years old who received the Ad26.COV2.S COVID-19 vaccine or a placebo.

In its sample, this clone was seen once. This rearrangement joins TRBV5-1 to TRBJ2-5, with D perhaps given as TRBD1 or TRBD2 (5 bases each). Trimming took off 0 bases at V and 9 bases at J, with 24 bases between the two ends. CDR3 length: 17 residues. Germline V lookup: CDR1 SGHRS, CDR2 YFSETQ. CDR3 region: CASSLEPSTQGLVAQYF. The CDR3 DNA sequence: TGCGCCAGCAGCTTGGAGCCTAGCACCCAGGGTTTGGTCGCCCAGTACTTC.

CDR3 nucleotide sequence: TGTGCCAGCAGTGAGGGACTAGCGGGACTGGAGACCCAGTACTTC. It codes for CASSEGLAGLETQYF. The chain couples TRBV2 to TRBJ2-5; 13 bases align to TRBD2. This CDR3 has 15 amino acids. Germline CDR1 and CDR2: SNHLY and FYNNEI. Losses at the gene ends were 3 bases for V and 5 bases for J; bases not matched to a gene: 3. The full variable domain, completed using reference TRBV2 and TRBJ2-5, is EPEVTQTPSHQVTQMGQEVILRCVPISNHLYFYWYRQILGQKVEFLVSFYNNEISEKSEIFDDQFSVERPDGSNFTLKIRSTKLEDSAMYFCASSEGLAGLETQYFGPGTRLLVL.